This TCR beta chain was sequenced during a study of blood T cell repertoires in COVID-19. Study background: Nucleic acid was either cDNA or gDNA, and it came from T cells, B-cell-depleted T cells, or PBMCs.

Individuals aged roughly 18 to 100 years were recruited from about two dozen US areas. Cohort assignment relied on participant-reported clinical history. Authors' processing steps: Amplifying reference gene primers gave estimates of nucleated cell counts. Only in-frame clones appear in the TCRdb table, and some are missing; sequencing was by immunoSEQ multiplex PCR. Clone size and the V and J calls come from that table; the DNA yielded D and trimming. The sample holds about 190,000 clones, roughly 83% seen once. This clone appeared once. The CDR3 spans 14 residues. V shed 4 bases and J 2 bases; nucleotides not matched to a gene: 2. Germline lookup yields CDR1 MGHDK and CDR2 SYGVNS.

The chain has TRBV25-1 and TRBJ2-5, with 9 nucleotides matching TRBD1. The TCR was taken from a man aged 40-49 years with acute COVID-19. Sequencing was done on a sample of PBMCs or T cells enriched from blood (not recorded which). The CDR3 DNA sequence: TGTGCCAGCAGTGCGGACAGGGGACAAGAGACCCAGTACTTC. As protein: CASSADRGQETQYF.